Below are 26 T cell receptor beta chains sequenced from a single sample in a study of shared clonotypes between healthy human individuals. Data came from immunoSEQ multiplex PCR; TCRdb stores just in-frame clones and leaves some out. The sample consists of around 1.1 million clones, 60% to 85% of them appearing once. The sample consisted of memory CD4+ T cells from PBMCs. Regarding subset: CD45RA-negative fraction. The origin of the receptors is a young man in good health. Some clones in this sample may be carry-over from other donors' samples.

This rearrangement joins TRBV5-6 to TRBJ2-5; D unclear. The CDR3 has 11 amino acids. Germline V gene data show CDR1 as SGHDT and CDR2 as YYEEEE. V dropped 5 bases and J dropped 1 base, with 3 bases sitting between them. CDR3 protein: CASRSQETQYF. The CDR3 DNA reads TGTGCCAGCAGATCCCAAGAGACCCAGTACTTC.

To note about this clone: A read error is likely here: a far larger clone is one base away. The identical CDR3 is also encoded by other nucleotide sequences in the sample. The genes are TRBV11-2 and TRBJ2-3, with unresolved D. This CDR3 has 11 residues. V was cut by 3 bases and J by 2 bases, with 0 bases left in between. Per germline, CDR1 SGHAT and CDR2 FQNNGV. CDR3 in amino acids: CASSFTDTQYF. The DNA for the CDR3 is TGTGCCAGCAGCTTCACAGATACGCAGTATTTT.

V is TRBV28 and J is TRBJ1-4; D uncertain. CDR1 is MDHEN, CDR2 SYDVKM, per germline. The CDR3 extends over 16 amino acids. With 6 bases removed from V and 0 bases from J, the gap between germline ends came to 14 bases. In DNA, the CDR3 is TGTGCCAGCAGCACGTCACCGGGAGCAACTAATGAAAAACTGTTTTTT. It encodes CASSTSPGATNEKLFF.

The J gene is TRBJ2-1, the V gene TRBV7-3, with D possibly being TRBD2 (5 bases). The germline V and J ends were trimmed by 4 bases and 8 bases, with 12 bases remaining between them. CDR3 size: 13 residues. Germline lookup yields CDR1 SGHTA and CDR2 FQGTGA. The DNA of the CDR3 is TGTGCCAGCAGCTACCACTGGCGGGATGAGCAGTTCTTC. Translating it yields CASSYHWRDEQFF.

This chain joins TRBV5-1 and TRBJ1-1; 8 bases are shared with TRBD1. CDR3 size: 14 residues. Germline lookup yields CDR1 SGHRS and CDR2 YFSETQ. After removal of 5 bases from V and 4 bases from J, the junction contained 7 bases not matched to a gene. CDR3 region: CASRPQGAGTEAFF. The CDR3 region has the DNA TGCGCCAGCAGACCCCAGGGGGCCGGCACTGAAGCTTTCTTT.

This clone has only a few counts. This sample also contains other DNA sequences that code for the same CDR3. The V gene is TRBV27, the J gene TRBJ2-1; 12 positions match TRBD2. With V trimmed by 4 bases and J by 3 bases, 1 base remained unmatched. This CDR3 is 15 amino acids long. Germline CDR1 reads MNHEY; CDR2 reads SMNVEV (reference sequence). CDR3 protein: CASSSTSGSYNEQFF. CDR3 in DNA: TGTGCCAGCAGTTCGACTAGCGGGAGCTACAATGAGCAGTTCTTC.

The V and J genes are TRBV7-2 and TRBJ1-3, with 7 bases matching TRBD1. Per the germline V gene, CDR1 is SGHTA and CDR2 is FQGNSA. V lost 1 base, J lost 4 bases, and 4 bases stayed unmatched. The CDR3 loop spans 15 amino acids. The CDR3 sequence: CASSLGDRGGNTIYF. Written as DNA, the CDR3 is TGTGCCAGCAGCTTAGGGGACAGAGGAGGAAACACCATATATTTT.

CDR3 bases: TGTGCCAGCAGGTATCCGGGACAGGGGATCTTCTCCTACAATGAGCAGTTCTTC. This gives the protein CASRYPGQGIFSYNEQFF. This chain uses TRBV2 with TRBJ2-1; 10 bases match TRBD1. Germline lookup yields CDR1 SNHLY and CDR2 FYNNEI. Trimming took 6 bases from V and 0 from J; bases not matched to a gene: 11. The CDR3 runs to 18 residues.

The chain joins TRBV6-5 to TRBJ1-2, with 7 bases aligning to TRBD1. Trimming cost V 6 bases and J 4 bases; bases outside gene matches: 2. The CDR3 is 12 amino acids. CDR1 MNHEY and CDR2 SVGAGI come from the germline V gene. The CDR3 DNA follows: TGTGCCAGCAGGGGACAGAGCTATGGCTACACCTTC. It translates to CASRGQSYGYTF.

The chain recombines TRBV28 with TRBJ1-3; the D is unclear. The CDR3 extends over 13 amino acids. Deletions cut 8 bases from V and 4 bases from J, with 12 bases between. Germline CDR1 reads MDHEN; CDR2 reads SYDVKM. CDR3 bases: TGTGCCAGCGTTTTCCCGGGCGGAAACACCATATATTTT. This translates into CASVFPGGNTIYF.

V and J are TRBV4-1 and TRBJ2-5; no clear D gene. CDR1 is MGHRA, CDR2 YSYEKL, per germline. There are 14 residues in the CDR3. V was pared by 1 base and J by 2 bases, with 8 bases between. The CDR3 protein is CASSQARTQETQYF. CDR3 DNA: TGCGCCAGCAGCCAAGCCAGAACTCAAGAGACCCAGTACTTC.

This chain joins TRBV5-5 and TRBJ1-3; D gene uncertain. V shed 3 bases and J shed 4 bases, with 14 bases lying between them. This CDR3 spans 15 amino acids. In germline, CDR1 is SGHKS, CDR2 YYEKEE (reference sequence). The CDR3: CASSSTLILGNTIYF. The CDR3 nucleotides read TGTGCCAGCAGCTCGACCCTGATACTCGGAAACACCATATATTTT.

This clone has a handful of counts. V and J are TRBV7-6 and TRBJ2-5; the D is unclear. Germline-derived CDR1 and CDR2 are SGHVS and FNYEAQ. V lost 0 bases, J lost 1 base, and 12 bases lay in between. CDR3 length: 16 amino acids. CDR3 sequence: CASSLAARVGQETQYF. In DNA form, the CDR3 reads TGTGCCAGCAGCTTAGCGGCTAGGGTAGGCCAAGAGACCCAGTACTTC.

The rearrangement joins TRBV4-2 to TRBJ1-3; TRBD1 agrees at 12 bases. The germline CDR1 and CDR2 sequences are LGHNA and YNFKEQ. V lost 0 bases, J lost 4 bases, and 7 bases stayed unmatched. CDR3 size: 18 residues. The CDR3 region has the DNA TGTGCCAGCAGCCAAGATGCGGGACAGGGGGCGAGGGGAAACACCATATATTTT. It encodes CASSQDAGQGARGNTIYF.

The chain employs TRBV18 and TRBJ1-5, with a possible D match to TRBD1 (5 bases). Trimming removed 3 bases from V and 8 bases from J, with 17 bases in between. From germline, CDR1 is KGHSH and CDR2 LQKENI. CDR3 length equals 15 residues. In nucleotides, the CDR3 is TGTGCCAGCTCACCTACCGGGACGGCCGCGGAGCCCCAGCATTTT. Its protein is CASSPTGTAAEPQHF.

Points on this clone: Within the sample, other DNA sequences also encode this same CDR3. The V call is TRBV28, the J call TRBJ1-2; D call uncertain. The CDR3 is made up of 13 amino acids. Germline V gene data show CDR1 as MDHEN and CDR2 as SYDVKM. Trimming shortened V by 3 bases and J by 2 bases, and 7 bases separated the two germline ends. CDR3 DNA sequence: TGTGCCAGCAGTTTTCGGGCAAACTATGGCTACACCTTC. Its protein product is CASSFRANYGYTF.

This clone was detected once. The rearrangement joins TRBV19 to TRBJ1-5; possibly TRBD1 for D (6 bases). The CDR3 totals 16 residues. The germline gives CDR1 LNHDA, CDR2 SQIVND (reference sequence). V lost 5 bases, J lost 0 bases, and 14 bases lay in between. The CDR3 protein is CASSPAQGYSNQPQHF. The CDR3 bases are TGTGCCAGTAGTCCTGCCCAGGGGTATAGCAATCAGCCCCAGCATTTT.

This chain connects TRBV19 to TRBJ2-3, with 12 bases aligning to TRBD2. Germline-derived CDR1 and CDR2 are LNHDA and SQIVND (reference sequence). V lost 7 bases, J lost 13 bases, and 9 bases stayed unmatched. The CDR3 totals 13 residues. CDR3 in DNA: TGTGCCAGTAAGGGGCTAGCGGGAGGGCCGAAGTATTTT. Translation gives CASKGLAGGPKYF.

This clone showed up many times. The chain combines TRBV29-1 with TRBJ1-2, with TRBD1 matching over 10 bases. The V and J ends lost 7 bases and 4 bases, in that order; junction bases with no gene match: 6. The V gene's germline CDR1 is SQVTM and CDR2 ANQGSEA. The CDR3 totals 13 residues. The chain's CDR3 is CSAVGQGIYGYTF. The CDR3 nucleotides read TGCAGCGCTGTGGGACAGGGGATCTATGGCTACACCTTC.

J is TRBJ2-1 and V is TRBV7-6, with D possibly being TRBD2 (5 bases). Germline-derived CDR1 and CDR2 are SGHVS and FNYEAQ. The CDR3 has 14 amino acids. V lost 5 bases, J lost 8 bases, and 16 bases lay in between. For the CDR3, the DNA is TGTGCCAGCAGCCCGGGATCGACATTCGATGAGCAGTTCTTC. This translates into CASSPGSTFDEQFF.

The chain couples TRBV9 to TRBJ2-3, with a weak D call TRBD1 (6 bases). The CDR3 runs 14 residues. The germline V gene has CDR1 SGDLS and CDR2 YYNGEE. With 3 bases removed from V and 2 bases from J, the gap between germline ends came to 10 bases. In DNA, the CDR3 is TGTGCCAGCAGCGCAACAGGGACCACAGATACGCAGTATTTT. It encodes CASSATGTTDTQYF.

J is TRBJ2-2 and V is TRBV21-1; the table's D call, TRBD2, has no DNA check behind it. TRBV21-1 is labeled a pseudogene. The CDR3 length is 15 residues. The CDR3 DNA follows: TGTGCCAGCAGCAAAACCGGGGTCGGCACCGGGGAGCTGTTTTTT. Protein product: CASSKTGVGTGELFF.

The chain carries TRBV28 and TRBJ2-2; D is ambiguous. Germline CDR1 and CDR2: MDHEN and SYDVKM. This CDR3 spans 13 amino acids. The V end lost 8 bases, the J end lost 2 bases, and 9 bases lay between the germline ends. CDR3 sequence reads: CASLQRNTGELFF. CDR3 coding DNA: TGTGCCAGCCTCCAGCGTAACACCGGGGAGCTGTTTTTT.

The chain couples TRBV11-2 to TRBJ2-7, with D unclear. The V end lost 2 bases, the J end lost 4 bases, and 15 bases lay between the germline ends. This CDR3 has 15 residues. CDR1 and CDR2 from the germline V gene are SGHAT and FQNNGV. The CDR3 here is CASSLSLGSEYEQYF. The CDR3 DNA reads as TGTGCCAGCAGCTTATCGTTGGGTTCGGAGTACGAGCAGTACTTC.

The V and J genes are TRBV5-1 and TRBJ2-2; 9 bases agree with TRBD2. The length of the CDR3 is 15 residues. V shed 4 bases, J shed 5 bases, and the junction held 6 bases outside the gene matches. CDR1 and CDR2 (germline): SGHRS, YFSETQ. DNA of the CDR3: TGCGCCAGCAGCCCCGTAGCGGGAGTGACCGGGGAGCTGTTTTTT. Its translation is CASSPVAGVTGELFF.

This clone has only one observation. The chain is built from TRBV5-1 and TRBJ2-5; 10 bases are shared with TRBD2. The DNA end is more similar to TRBJ2-7, so the J call may be wrong. Per germline, CDR1 SGHRS and CDR2 YFSETQ. CDR3 length: 15 residues. CDR3 in amino acids: CASSVSSGGSYEQYF. The CDR3 bases are TGCGCCAGCAGCGTCTCTAGCGGGGGTTCCTACGAGCAGTACTTC.